This entry lists 14 T cell receptor beta chains sequenced from one sample in a study of identical twins. One entry per CDR3 protein, called by TCRdb with MiXCR from the 5' RACE reads. The repertoire holds about 520,000 distinct CDR3 sequences, 22% seen once, with about 0.99% in the top ten. The data were also submitted as part of a second study, on T cells expressing NK-cell markers.

The specimen was CD4+ T cells sorted from blood. Receptors were obtained from a woman between 18 and 29 years old in good health.

This chain joins TRBV6-5 and TRBJ1-2; D gene uncertain. CDR1 is MNHEY and CDR2 is SVGAGI in the germline V gene. CDR3 length equals 12 residues. Trimming stripped 9 bases from V and 8 bases from J, with 16 bases between. CDR3 region: CASFKAGYGYTF. The CDR3 region has the DNA TGTGCCAGTTTTAAGGCAGGCTACGGCTACACCTTC.

The chain uses TRBV5-1 and TRBJ2-5; D not certain. CDR1 and CDR2 from the germline V gene are SGHRS and YFSETQ. Trimming removed 0 bases from V and 2 bases from J, with 11 bases in between. The CDR3 runs to 15 residues. In DNA, the CDR3 is TGCGCCAGCAGCTTGGGGGTCAGTGGACAAGAGACCCAGTACTTC. Amino acid sequence: CASSLGVSGQETQYF.

This clonotype was observed a few times. The rearrangement links TRBV6-5 to TRBJ2-1; 7 positions match TRBD1. The germline gives CDR1 MNHEY, CDR2 SVGAGI. This CDR3 comprises 15 residues. The V segment lost 3 bases and the J segment 7 bases; nucleotides outside the gene matches: 9. Here the CDR3 reads CASSYRPPRGNEQFF. In DNA form, the CDR3 reads TGTGCCAGCAGTTATCGTCCCCCCAGGGGGAATGAGCAGTTCTTC.

The V gene is TRBV20-1, the J gene TRBJ2-3; perhaps TRBD1 as D (8 bases). V was cut by 5 bases and J by 4 bases, with 13 bases left in between. CDR3 size: 13 residues. Germline V gene sequence: CDR1 DFQATT, CDR2 SNEGSKA (reference sequence). The CDR3 spells CSARTGGADTQYF. CDR3 nucleotides: TGCAGTGCTCGTACAGGGGGGGCAGATACGCAGTATTTT.

There are a few counts of this clonotype. CDR3 coding DNA: TGCGCCAGCAGCTTGGCCGGCAGGGTGGGAGAGACCCAGTACTTC. It encodes CASSLAGRVGETQYF. The chain links TRBV5-1 to TRBJ2-5, with a tentative D call TRBD1 (5 bases). This CDR3 spans 15 amino acids. Germline CDR1 reads SGHRS; CDR2 reads YFSETQ. V lost 0 bases to trimming and J lost 4 bases, with 13 bases between them. The variable domain in full, completed from reference TRBV5-1 and TRBJ2-5, reads KAGVTQTPRYLIKTRGQQVTLSCSPISGHRSVSWYQQTPGQGLQFLFEYFSETQRNKGNFPGRFSGRQFSNSRSEMNVSTLELGDSALYLCASSLAGRVGETQYFGPGTRLLVL.

This clonotype has more than one count but fewer than ten. The rearrangement joins TRBV4-3 to TRBJ2-5; no clear D gene. From germline, CDR1 is LGHNA and CDR2 YSLEER. Trimming removed 1 base at V and 8 bases at J, with 5 bases between. The CDR3 runs 11 residues. CDR3 loop: CASSQGSTQYF. The CDR3 nucleotides read TGCGCCAGCAGCCAAGGTAGCACCCAGTACTTC.

This chain uses TRBV7-2 with TRBJ2-1; possibly TRBD1 or TRBD2 for D (5 bases each). Between the trimmed V and J ends, which lost 5 bases and 7 bases, there was a span of 15 bases. The CDR3 runs 14 residues. The germline V gene encodes CDR1 SGHTA and CDR2 FQGNSA. The chain's CDR3 is CASSPLGVRNEQFF. CDR3 coding DNA: TGTGCCAGCAGCCCTTTGGGGGTAAGGAATGAGCAGTTCTTC.

This clonotype appeared a few times. The V call is TRBV6-6, the J call TRBJ1-6; D gene ambiguous. The CDR3 sequence is 12 residues long. In germline, CDR1 is MNHNY, CDR2 SVGAGI (reference sequence). Between the trimmed V and J ends, which lost 0 bases and 10 bases, there was a span of 4 bases. The CDR3 bases are TGTGCCAGCAGTTACTCGAGATCACCCCTCCACTTT. This encodes CASSYSRSPLHF.

This clonotype was recorded many times. J is TRBJ2-7 and V is TRBV9; 8 nucleotides agree with TRBD2. The CDR3 sequence is 16 residues long. Germline CDR1 reads SGDLS; CDR2 reads YYNGEE. V lost 0 bases, J lost 1 base, and 6 bases stayed unmatched. The CDR3: CASSVGAGGLSYEQYF. The CDR3 region has the DNA TGTGCCAGCAGCGTAGGGGCGGGGGGACTATCCTACGAGCAGTACTTC.

The chain has TRBV10-3 and TRBJ2-3; the D gene is possibly TRBD2 (6 bases). Germline V gene lookup returns CDR1 ENHRY and CDR2 SYGVKD. The V and J ends lost 8 bases and 0 bases respectively, with 9 bases between them. The CDR3 runs to 13 residues. The DNA for the CDR3 is TGTGCCATCGGTCTAGCGAGCACAGATACGCAGTATTTT. It yields the protein CAIGLASTDTQYF.

This clonotype was detected once. The genes are TRBV20-1 and TRBJ2-5, with 8 positions matching TRBD2. The CDR3 loop spans 15 amino acids. The germline V gene encodes CDR1 DFQATT and CDR2 SNEGSKA (reference sequence). Trimming at V came to 0 bases and at J to 5 bases, leaving 8 bases not matched to a gene. The CDR3 loop is CSARETGRAGETQYF. The CDR3 coding sequence is TGCAGTGCTAGAGAGACCGGGAGGGCCGGGGAGACCCAGTACTTC.

The CDR3 loop is CASSSTTGQGYDYGYTF. As DNA, the CDR3 is TGTGCCAGCAGCTCCACAACTGGACAGGGGTACGACTATGGCTACACCTTC. The chain recombines TRBV7-9 with TRBJ1-2, with 9 bases that match TRBD1. In germline, CDR1 is SEHNR, CDR2 FQNEAQ (reference sequence). Trimming at V came to 4 bases and at J to 3 bases, leaving 12 bases not matched to a gene. The CDR3 extends over 17 amino acids.

V is TRBV10-1 and J is TRBJ1-5; the D is unclear. V was clipped by 4 bases and J by 9 bases, with 16 bases between them. This CDR3 spans 14 amino acids. Germline CDR1 reads WNHNN; CDR2 reads SYGVQD (reference sequence). CDR3 nucleotide sequence: TGCGCCAGCAGTGCCGACCCGGTGCGGGCGCCCCAGCATTTT. Its protein is CASSADPVRAPQHF.

The chain employs TRBV25-1 and TRBJ2-3; weak D call: TRBD1 (5 bases). The CDR3 consists of 14 residues. V dropped 4 bases and J dropped 2 bases, with 10 bases sitting between them. Per germline, CDR1 MGHDK and CDR2 SYGVNS. The CDR3 loop reads CASSGRQFTDTQYF. The DNA of the CDR3 is TGTGCCAGCAGTGGTCGACAGTTCACAGATACGCAGTATTTT.